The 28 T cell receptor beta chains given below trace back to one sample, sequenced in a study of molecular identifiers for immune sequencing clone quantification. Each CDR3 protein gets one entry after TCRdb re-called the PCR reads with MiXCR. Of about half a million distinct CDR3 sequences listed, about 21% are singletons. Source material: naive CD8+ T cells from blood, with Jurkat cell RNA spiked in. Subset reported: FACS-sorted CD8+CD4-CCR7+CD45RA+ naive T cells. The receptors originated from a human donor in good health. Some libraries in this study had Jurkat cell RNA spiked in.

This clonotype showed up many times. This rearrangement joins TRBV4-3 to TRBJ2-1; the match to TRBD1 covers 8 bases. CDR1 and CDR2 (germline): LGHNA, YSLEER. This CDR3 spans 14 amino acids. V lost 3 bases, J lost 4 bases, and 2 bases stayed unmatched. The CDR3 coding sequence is TGCGCCAGCAGCCATGGGACAGGATACAATGAGCAGTTCTTC. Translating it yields CASSHGTGYNEQFF.

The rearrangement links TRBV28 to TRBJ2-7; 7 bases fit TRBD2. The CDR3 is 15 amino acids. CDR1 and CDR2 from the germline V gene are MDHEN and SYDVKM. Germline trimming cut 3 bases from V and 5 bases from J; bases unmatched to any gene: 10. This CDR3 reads CASSFRGTTSHEQYF. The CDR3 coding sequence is TGTGCCAGCAGTTTTCGTGGGACTACGTCCCACGAGCAGTACTTC.

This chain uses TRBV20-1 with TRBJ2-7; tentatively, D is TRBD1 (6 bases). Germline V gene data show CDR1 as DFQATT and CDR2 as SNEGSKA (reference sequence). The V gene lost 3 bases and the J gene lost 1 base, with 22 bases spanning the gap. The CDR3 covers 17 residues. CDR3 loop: CSARGYYRDNWSYEQYF. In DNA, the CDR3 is TGCAGTGCTAGGGGTTACTACAGGGATAATTGGTCCTACGAGCAGTACTTC.

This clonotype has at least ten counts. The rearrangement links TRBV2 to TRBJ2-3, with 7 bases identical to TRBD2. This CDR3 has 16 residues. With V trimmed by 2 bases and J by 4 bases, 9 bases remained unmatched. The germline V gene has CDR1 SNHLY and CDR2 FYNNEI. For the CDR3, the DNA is TGTGCCAGCAGTGAAAGGCTAGCGGCTTTGTCAGATACGCAGTATTTT. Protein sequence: CASSERLAALSDTQYF. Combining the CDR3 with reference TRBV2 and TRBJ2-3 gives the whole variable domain EPEVTQTPSHQVTQMGQEVILRCVPISNHLYFYWYRQILGQKVEFLVSFYNNEISEKSEIFDDQFSVERPDGSNFTLKIRSTKLEDSAMYFCASSERLAALSDTQYFGPGTRLTVL.

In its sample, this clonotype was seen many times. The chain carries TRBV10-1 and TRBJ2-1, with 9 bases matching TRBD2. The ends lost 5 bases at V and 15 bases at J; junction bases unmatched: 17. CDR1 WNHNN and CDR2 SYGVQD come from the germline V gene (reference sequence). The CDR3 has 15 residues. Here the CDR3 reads CASSSRRGGLAMTFF. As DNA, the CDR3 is TGCGCCAGCAGTTCGCGGCGGGGGGGCCTGGCGATGACGTTCTTC.

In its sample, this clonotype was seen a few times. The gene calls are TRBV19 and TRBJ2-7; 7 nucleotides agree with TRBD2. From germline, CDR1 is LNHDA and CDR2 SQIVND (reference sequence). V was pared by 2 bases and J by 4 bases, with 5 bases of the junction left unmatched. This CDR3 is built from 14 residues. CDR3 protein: CASSIQAGSYEQYF. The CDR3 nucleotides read TGTGCCAGTAGTATACAAGCGGGATCTTACGAGCAGTACTTC.

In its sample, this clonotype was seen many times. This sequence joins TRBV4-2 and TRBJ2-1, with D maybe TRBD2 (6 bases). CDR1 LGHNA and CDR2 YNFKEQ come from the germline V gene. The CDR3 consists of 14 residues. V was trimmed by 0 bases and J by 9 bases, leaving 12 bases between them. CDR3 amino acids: CASSQEPGLLEQFF. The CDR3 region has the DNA TGTGCCAGCAGCCAAGAACCGGGACTGCTTGAGCAGTTCTTC.

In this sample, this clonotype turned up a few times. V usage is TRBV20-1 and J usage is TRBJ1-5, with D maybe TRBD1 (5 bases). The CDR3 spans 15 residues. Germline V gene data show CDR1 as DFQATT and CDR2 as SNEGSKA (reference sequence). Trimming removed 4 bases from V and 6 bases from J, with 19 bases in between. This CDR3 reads CSANTRRERGQPQHF. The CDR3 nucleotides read TGCAGTGCTAACACTCGACGGGAGAGGGGTCAGCCCCAGCATTTT.

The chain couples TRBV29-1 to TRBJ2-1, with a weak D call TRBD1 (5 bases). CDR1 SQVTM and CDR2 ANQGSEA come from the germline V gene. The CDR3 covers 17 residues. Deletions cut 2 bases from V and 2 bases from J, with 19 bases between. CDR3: CSVEPMRIVQAYNEQFF. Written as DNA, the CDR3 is TGCAGCGTTGAACCGATGAGGATAGTACAGGCCTACAATGAGCAGTTCTTC.

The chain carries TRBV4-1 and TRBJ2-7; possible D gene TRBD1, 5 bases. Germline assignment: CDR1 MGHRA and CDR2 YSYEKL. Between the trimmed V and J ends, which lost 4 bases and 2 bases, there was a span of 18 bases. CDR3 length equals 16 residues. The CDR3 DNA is TGCGCCAGCAGCCTAAGATCAGTGACAGAACCCTACGAGCAGTACTTC. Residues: CASSLRSVTEPYEQYF.

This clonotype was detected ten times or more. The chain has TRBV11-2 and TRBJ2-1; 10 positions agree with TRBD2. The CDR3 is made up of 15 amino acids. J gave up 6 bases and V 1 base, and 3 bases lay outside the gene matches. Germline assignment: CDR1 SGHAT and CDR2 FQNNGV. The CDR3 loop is CASSLVQRGGNEQFF. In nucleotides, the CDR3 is TGTGCCAGCAGCTTAGTCCAGCGGGGGGGCAATGAGCAGTTCTTC.

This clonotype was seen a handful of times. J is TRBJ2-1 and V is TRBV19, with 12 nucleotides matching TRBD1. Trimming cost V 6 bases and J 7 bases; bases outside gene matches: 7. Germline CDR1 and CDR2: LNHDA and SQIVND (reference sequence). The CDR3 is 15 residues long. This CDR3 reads CASRTGDRGQNEQFF. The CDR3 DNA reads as TGTGCCAGTAGGACAGGGGACAGGGGGCAGAATGAGCAGTTCTTC.

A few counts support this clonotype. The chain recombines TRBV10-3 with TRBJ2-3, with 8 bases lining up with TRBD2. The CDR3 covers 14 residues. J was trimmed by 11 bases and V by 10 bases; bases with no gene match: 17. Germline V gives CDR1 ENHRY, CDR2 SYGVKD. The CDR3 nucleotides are TGTGCCACAGATCGGGGCGGGGGGTCCCCGTGGCAGTATTTT. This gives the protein CATDRGGGSPWQYF.

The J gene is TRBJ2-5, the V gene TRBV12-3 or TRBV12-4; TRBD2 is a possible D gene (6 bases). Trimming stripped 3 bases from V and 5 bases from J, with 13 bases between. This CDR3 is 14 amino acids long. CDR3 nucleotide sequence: TGTGCCAGCAGTTTTTTGGAGGGGCGTGAGACCCAGTACTTC. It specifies CASSFLEGRETQYF.

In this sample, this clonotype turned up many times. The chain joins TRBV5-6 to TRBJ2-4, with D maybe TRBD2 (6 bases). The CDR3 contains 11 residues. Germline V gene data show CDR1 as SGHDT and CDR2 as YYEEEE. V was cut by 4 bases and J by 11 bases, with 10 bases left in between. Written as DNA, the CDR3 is TGTGCCAGCAGCGTAGGGACTCTTCAGTACTTC. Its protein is CASSVGTLQYF.

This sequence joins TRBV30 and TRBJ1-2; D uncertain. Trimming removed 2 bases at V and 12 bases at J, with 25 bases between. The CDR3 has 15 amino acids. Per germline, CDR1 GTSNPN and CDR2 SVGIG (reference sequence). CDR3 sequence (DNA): TGTGCCTGGAGTCTTTTAGGAGAGCTCCGGTTTTTCGACACCTTC. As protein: CAWSLLGELRFFDTF.

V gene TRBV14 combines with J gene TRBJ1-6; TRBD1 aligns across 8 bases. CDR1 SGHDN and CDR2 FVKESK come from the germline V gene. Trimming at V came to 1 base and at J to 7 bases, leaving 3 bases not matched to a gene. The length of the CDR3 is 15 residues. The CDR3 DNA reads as TGTGCCAGCAGCCAAGTGGGGACAGGAAATTCACCCCTCCACTTT. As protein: CASSQVGTGNSPLHF.

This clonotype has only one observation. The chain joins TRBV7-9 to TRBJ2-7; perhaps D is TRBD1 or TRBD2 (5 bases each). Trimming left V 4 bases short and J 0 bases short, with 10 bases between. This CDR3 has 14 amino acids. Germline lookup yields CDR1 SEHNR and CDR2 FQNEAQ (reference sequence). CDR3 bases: TGTGCCAGCAGCTGGGACCGGTACTCCTACGAGCAGTACTTC. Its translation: CASSWDRYSYEQYF.

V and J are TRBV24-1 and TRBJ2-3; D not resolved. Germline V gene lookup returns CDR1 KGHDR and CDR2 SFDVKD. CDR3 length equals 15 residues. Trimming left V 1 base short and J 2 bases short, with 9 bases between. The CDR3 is CATSDLKGPTDTQYF. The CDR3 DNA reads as TGTGCCACCAGTGATTTAAAGGGCCCCACAGATACGCAGTATTTT.

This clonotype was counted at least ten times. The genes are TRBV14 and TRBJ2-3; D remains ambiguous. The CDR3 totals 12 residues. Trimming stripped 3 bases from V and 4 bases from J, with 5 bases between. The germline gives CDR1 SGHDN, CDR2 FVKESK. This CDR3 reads CASSQSADTQYF. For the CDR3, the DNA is TGTGCCAGCAGCCAGTCAGCAGATACGCAGTATTTT. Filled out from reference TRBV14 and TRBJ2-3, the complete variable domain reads EAGVTQFPSHSVIEKGQTVTLRCDPISGHDNLYWYRRVMGKEIKFLLHFVKESKQDESGMPNNRFLAERTGGTYSTLKVQPAELEDSGVYFCASSQSADTQYFGPGTRLTVL.

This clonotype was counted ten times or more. The CDR3 DNA reads TGTGCCAGCAGTTTATGGGAGGGGGGTCAAAACATTCAGTACTTC. Its translation: CASSLWEGGQNIQYF. The chain combines TRBV27 with TRBJ2-4; D is perhaps TRBD2 (7 bases). Per the germline V gene, CDR1 is MNHEY and CDR2 is SMNVEV (reference sequence). Trimming took off 1 base at V and 5 bases at J, with 12 bases between the two ends. The length of the CDR3 is 15 residues.

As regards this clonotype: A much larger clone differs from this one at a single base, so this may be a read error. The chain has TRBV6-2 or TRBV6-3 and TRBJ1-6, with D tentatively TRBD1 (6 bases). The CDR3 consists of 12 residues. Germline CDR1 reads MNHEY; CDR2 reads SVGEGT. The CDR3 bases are TGTGCCGGCAGGACGACAGGTCCTCTGCTCCACTTT. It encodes CAGRTTGPLLHF.

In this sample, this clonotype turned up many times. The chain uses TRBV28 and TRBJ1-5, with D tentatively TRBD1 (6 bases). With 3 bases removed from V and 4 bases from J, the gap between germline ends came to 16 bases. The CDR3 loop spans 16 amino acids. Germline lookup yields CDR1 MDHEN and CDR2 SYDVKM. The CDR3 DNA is TGTGCCAGCAGTTTGTCCCTCGGGACACCTAATCAGCCCCAGCATTTT. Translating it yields CASSLSLGTPNQPQHF.

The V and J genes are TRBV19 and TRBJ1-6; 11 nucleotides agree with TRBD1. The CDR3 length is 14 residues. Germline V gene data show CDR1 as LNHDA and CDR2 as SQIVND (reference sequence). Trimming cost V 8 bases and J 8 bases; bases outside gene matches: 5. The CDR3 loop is CASRPDRGHSPLHF. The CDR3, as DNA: TGTGCCAGTCGTCCGGACAGGGGGCATTCACCCCTCCACTTT.

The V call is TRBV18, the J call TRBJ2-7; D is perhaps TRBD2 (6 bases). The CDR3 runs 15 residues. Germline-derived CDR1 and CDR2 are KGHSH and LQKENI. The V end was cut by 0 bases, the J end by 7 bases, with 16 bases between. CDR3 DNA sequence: TGTGCCAGCTCACCACCGGGGGGTGCCCCGGTTGAGCAGTACTTC. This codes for CASSPPGGAPVEQYF.

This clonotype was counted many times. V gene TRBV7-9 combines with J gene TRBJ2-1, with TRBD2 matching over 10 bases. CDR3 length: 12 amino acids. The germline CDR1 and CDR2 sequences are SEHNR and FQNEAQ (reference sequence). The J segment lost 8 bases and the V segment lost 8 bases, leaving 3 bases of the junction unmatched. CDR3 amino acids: CASYGTSDEQFF. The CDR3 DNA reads TGTGCCAGCTACGGGACTAGCGATGAGCAGTTCTTC.

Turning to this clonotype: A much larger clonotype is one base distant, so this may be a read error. Here the CDR3 DNA reads TGTGCCAGCAGCCCTGACAGCCTGGGGATTGAAGCTTTCTTT. Its translation is CASSPDSLGIEAFF. The chain has TRBV7-9 and TRBJ1-1, with D tentatively TRBD1 (5 bases). CDR3 length: 14 amino acids. Trimming left V 5 bases short and J 7 bases short, with 17 bases between. The germline gives CDR1 SEHNR, CDR2 FQNEAQ (reference sequence).

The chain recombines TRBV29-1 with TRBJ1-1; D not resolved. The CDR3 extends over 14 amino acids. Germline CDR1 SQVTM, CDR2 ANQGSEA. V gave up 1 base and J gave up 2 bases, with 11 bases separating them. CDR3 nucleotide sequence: TGCAGCGTTGAAGGACGGGGATTTAACACTGAAGCTTTCTTT. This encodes CSVEGRGFNTEAFF.